These T cell receptor beta chains were read from a single sample in a study of T cell responses to AZD1222 COVID-19 vaccine. Assay: immunoSEQ multiplex PCR; the TCRdb copy retains only in-frame clones and omits some. The sample yields about 150,000 clones, around 85% seen once. Sequenced here: peripheral blood, sampled after recovery from COVID-19. These receptors all stem from an adult who had recovered from COVID-19. CDR3s include the opening cysteine and the closing phenylalanine or tryptophan. The D gene is left open where the match is weak. Some rows have no size entry. The others give once, few or many, or a class for an expanded clone.

V	D	size	J	CDR3	DNA
TRBV7-9	TRBD1	NA	TRBJ1-1	CASSRDRVNTEAFF	TGTGCCAGCAGCCGGGACAGGGTGAACACTGAAGCTTTCTTT
TRBV2	NA	NA	TRBJ2-5	CASSEALLKETQYF	TGTGCCAGCAGTGAAGCGCTCCTCAAAGAGACCCAGTACTTC
TRBV6-2/TRBV6-3	NA	once	TRBJ1-1	CASSYRPGDTEAFF	TGTGCCAGCAGTTACCGGCCAGGGGACACTGAAGCTTTCTTT
TRBV5-8	NA	once	TRBJ2-5	CASSLRVKETQYF	TGTGCCAGCAGCTTGAGGGTCAAGGAGACCCAGTACTTC
TRBV5-1	NA	NA	TRBJ2-7	CASSLARGGPSYEQYF	TGCGCCAGCAGCTTGGCCAGGGGGGGCCCCTCCTACGAGCAGTACTTC
TRBV18	NA	once	TRBJ1-4	CASSPLAQLNEKLFF	TGTGCCAGCTCACCCCTTGCTCAGTTAAATGAAAAACTGTTTTTT
TRBV6-2/TRBV6-3	TRBD2	NA	TRBJ2-3	CASSYGQRGTDTQYF	TGTGCCAGCAGTTACGGTCAGCGGGGGACAGATACGCAGTATTTT
TRBV19	NA	few	TRBJ1-1	CASNMGAEAFF	TGTGCCAGTAATATGGGCGCTGAAGCTTTCTTT
TRBV5-1	NA	NA	TRBJ2-7	CASSLYNRMTRYEQYF	TGCGCCAGCAGCTTGTACAACAGGATGACCCGATACGAGCAGTACTTC
TRBV19	TRBD2	NA	TRBJ2-1	CASSPRTSGSGRSYNEQFF	TGTGCCAGTAGTCCTAGGACTAGCGGGAGTGGAAGGTCCTACAATGAGCAGTTCTTC
TRBV9	TRBD1	NA	TRBJ2-7	CASSVATGPHEQYF	TGTGCCAGCAGCGTAGCGACAGGGCCCCACGAGCAGTACTTC
TRBV5-6	NA	NA	TRBJ2-5	CASSFRGAGGRETQYF	TGTGCCAGCAGTTTCCGAGGGGCAGGGGGGCGCGAGACCCAGTACTTC
TRBV5-1	NA	NA	TRBJ2-2	CASTGVRELFF	TGCGCCAGCACGGGGGTTCGGGAGCTGTTTTTT
TRBV5-1	NA	few	TRBJ1-1	CASSSTGEGMNTEAFF	TGCGCCAGCAGCTCCACCGGGGAGGGAATGAACACTGAAGCTTTCTTT
TRBV5-6	NA	NA	TRBJ1-5	CASSVGTRYNQPQHF	TGTGCCAGCAGCGTAGGGACAAGATACAATCAGCCCCAGCATTTT
TRBV7-6	NA	once	TRBJ2-7	CASSPGTMWAIYEQYF	TGTGCCAGCAGCCCGGGGACGATGTGGGCCATCTACGAGCAGTACTTC
TRBV29-1	TRBD1	NA	TRBJ2-2	CSVGRDSGDTGELFF	TGCAGCGTTGGACGGGACAGCGGAGACACCGGGGAGCTGTTTTTT
TRBV29-1	NA	NA	TRBJ2-6	CSVERPGANVLTF	TGCAGCGTTGAGCGGCCTGGGGCCAACGTCCTGACTTTC
TRBV6-5	TRBD1	NA	TRBJ1-5	CASTAGTGRAQPQHF	TGTGCCAGCACTGCCGGGACAGGGCGCGCTCAGCCCCAGCATTTT
TRBV15	TRBD2	NA	TRBJ2-7	CATSRDGAGGPRRYEQYF	TGTGCCACCAGCAGAGATGGGGCGGGGGGCCCCCGGAGATACGAGCAGTACTTC
TRBV19	NA	NA	TRBJ2-4	CASKALQAKNIQYF	TGTGCCAGTAAGGCTCTCCAAGCCAAAAACATTCAGTACTTC
TRBV14	TRBD2	NA	TRBJ2-7	CASSRRLAGLGEQYF	TGTGCCAGCAGCCGCCGACTAGCGGGGCTAGGCGAGCAGTACTTC
TRBV29-1	NA	NA	TRBJ2-2	CSGEGLIAGELFF	TGCAGCGGAGAGGGTCTAATAGCCGGGGAGCTGTTTTTT
TRBV5-1	NA	NA	TRBJ1-1	CASSLASRGGTEAFF	TGCGCCAGCAGCTTGGCCAGCCGGGGAGGAACTGAAGCTTTCTTT
TRBV19	NA	once	TRBJ1-5	CASSTTDRQPQHF	TGTGCCAGTAGTACGACAGATCGCCAGCCCCAGCATTTT
TRBV18	NA	once	TRBJ2-2	CASSQSNTGELFF	TGTGCCAGCTCACAATCGAACACCGGGGAGCTGTTTTTT
TRBV5-1	NA	NA	TRBJ2-2	CASSLGAGGNTGELFF	TGCGCCAGCAGCTTGGGGGCCGGGGGGAACACCGGGGAGCTGTTTTTT
TRBV3-1/TRBV3-2	TRBD2	once	TRBJ2-1	CASSLRLAVPYNEQFF	TGTGCCAGCAGCCTCCGACTAGCCGTCCCCTACAATGAGCAGTTCTTC
TRBV4-3	NA	NA	TRBJ2-5	CASSQDLEGGETQYF	TGCGCCAGCAGCCAAGATCTGGAGGGGGGGGAGACCCAGTACTTC
TRBV6-5	TRBD1	NA	TRBJ1-5	CASSSGTARDQPQHF	TGTGCCAGCAGTTCCGGGACAGCGAGGGATCAGCCCCAGCATTTT
TRBV7-3	TRBD1	few	TRBJ1-1	CASSHQDRGTEAFF	TGTGCCAGCAGCCATCAGGACAGGGGCACTGAAGCTTTCTTT
TRBV28	NA	NA	TRBJ1-2	CASSLFGRRNYGYTF	TGTGCCAGCAGTTTATTCGGTCGGAGGAACTATGGCTACACCTTC
TRBV2	TRBD1	few	TRBJ1-4	CASNNRDRGDEKLFF	TGTGCCAGCAATAATCGGGACAGGGGAGATGAAAAACTGTTTTTT
TRBV10-3	NA	NA	TRBJ2-7	CAIMASYEQYF	TGTGCCATCATGGCGTCCTACGAGCAGTACTTC
TRBV6-1	NA	NA	TRBJ1-5	CASSEAIRGPQHF	TGTGCCAGCAGTGAAGCGATTCGGGGACCCCAGCATTTT
TRBV7-9	NA	NA	TRBJ2-3	CASSVEGADTQYF	TGTGCCAGCAGCGTCGAGGGTGCAGATACGCAGTATTTT
TRBV9	TRBD2	NA	TRBJ2-3	CASSVSLAGVGGDTQYF	TGTGCCAGCAGCGTTTCACTAGCGGGAGTTGGGGGGGATACGCAGTATTTT
TRBV28	NA	once	TRBJ1-2	CASSLGSGDGYTF	TGTGCCAGCAGTCTAGGGAGTGGGGATGGCTACACCTTC
TRBV7-3	NA	NA	TRBJ2-4	CASSLSVAPQNIQYF	TGTGCCAGCAGCTTATCGGTAGCGCCCCAAAACATTCAGTACTTC
TRBV29-1	NA	NA	TRBJ2-7	CSVLTGVSEQYF	TGCAGCGTGCTTACCGGGGTTTCCGAGCAGTACTTC
TRBV6-5	NA	once	TRBJ1-5	CASSPSYSNQPQHF	TGTGCCAGCAGTCCTTCCTATAGCAATCAGCCCCAGCATTTT
TRBV6-1	TRBD1	few	TRBJ1-1	CASSEQGVNTEAFF	TGTGCCAGCAGTGAACAGGGGGTGAACACTGAAGCTTTCTTT
TRBV19	TRBD1	NA	TRBJ1-1	CASSIPPGQGDTEAFF	TGTGCCAGTAGTATTCCTCCGGGACAGGGGGACACTGAAGCTTTCTTT
TRBV6-2/TRBV6-3	TRBD1	NA	TRBJ1-2	CASGRQGTRDGYTF	TGTGCCAGCGGCCGACAGGGAACCAGGGATGGCTACACCTTC
TRBV9	NA	NA	TRBJ1-2	CASSVDGFSYGYTF	TGTGCCAGCAGCGTAGATGGGTTTAGCTATGGCTACACCTTC
TRBV7-2	NA	NA	TRBJ1-4	CASSLATNEKLFF	TGTGCCAGCAGCTTAGCAACTAATGAAAAACTGTTTTTT
TRBV15	NA	NA	TRBJ2-5	CATSRDRQGGWETQYF	TGTGCCACCAGCAGAGATCGGCAGGGAGGATGGGAGACCCAGTACTTC
TRBV2	TRBD1	NA	TRBJ1-6	CASSEAGQGARNSPLHF	TGTGCCAGCAGTGAAGCGGGACAGGGGGCTCGCAATTCACCCCTCCACTTT
TRBV27	NA	NA	TRBJ1-4	CASSLSISGGGATNEKLFF	TGTGCCAGCAGTTTATCGATCTCGGGGGGAGGGGCAACTAATGAAAAACTGTTTTTT
TRBV19	NA	NA	TRBJ1-1	CASTLPGRIGNTEAFF	TGTGCCAGTACCCTACCGGGACGGATCGGAAACACTGAAGCTTTCTTT
TRBV28	TRBD1	NA	TRBJ2-7	CASSFLRTGPREQYF	TGTGCCAGCAGTTTCCTCCGGACAGGGCCTCGCGAGCAGTACTTC
TRBV28	TRBD1	NA	TRBJ1-1	CASSPGDRVRTEAFF	TGTGCCAGCAGTCCGGGCGACAGGGTTAGAACTGAAGCTTTCTTT
TRBV19	TRBD2	NA	TRBJ2-3	CASSIDSRGGIRTDTQYF	TGTGCCAGTAGTATAGACAGCCGCGGGGGGATCCGCACAGATACGCAGTATTTT